The 7 T cell receptor beta chains listed next were all sequenced from one sample in a study of blood T cell repertoires in COVID-19. Sequenced by immunoSEQ multiplex PCR; TCRdb stores in-frame clones only, minus some. This table holds approximately 110,000 clones, around 88% found once. Material for sequencing was peripheral blood. The source of these receptors is a human donor in a cohort sampled during active COVID-19.

This chain links TRBV20-1 with TRBJ1-2; D remains ambiguous. From germline, CDR1 is DFQATT and CDR2 SNEGSKA (reference sequence). The CDR3 is made up of 11 amino acids. V lost 3 bases, J lost 5 bases, and 7 bases lay in between. CDR3 in amino acids: CSASRDYGYTF. The CDR3 nucleotides are TGCAGTGCTAGTCGGGATTATGGCTACACCTTC.

V is TRBV2 and J is TRBJ2-7; perhaps TRBD2 as D (6 bases). Germline CDR1 SNHLY, CDR2 FYNNEI. V was shortened by 7 bases and J by 4 bases, with 8 bases between the two germline ends. The CDR3 has 11 residues. The CDR3, as DNA: TGTGCCAGCATCCGGGAGTACGAGCAGTACTTC. Its translation: CASIREYEQYF.

The V gene is TRBV2, the J gene TRBJ2-5; no clear D. CDR3 length equals 10 residues. Between the trimmed V and J ends, which lost 7 bases and 2 bases, there was a span of 2 bases. Per the germline V gene, CDR1 is SNHLY and CDR2 is FYNNEI. The CDR3 DNA sequence: TGTGCCAGCACACAAGAGACCCAGTACTTC. Encoded protein: CASTQETQYF.

V usage is TRBV7-8 and J usage is TRBJ2-5, with TRBD1 as a possible D gene (5 bases). V was trimmed by 6 bases and J by 2 bases, leaving 16 bases between them. Germline assignment: CDR1 SGHVS and CDR2 FQNEAQ. The CDR3 is 15 residues long. The CDR3 nucleotides read TGTGCCAGCAGAAGGCGACCCGGACAACAAGAGACCCAGTACTTC. This encodes CASRRRPGQQETQYF.

The rearrangement joins TRBV5-5 to TRBJ2-7, with D hard to call. Trimming cost V 2 bases and J 2 bases, with 11 bases left between them. The V gene's germline CDR1 is SGHKS and CDR2 YYEKEE (reference sequence). This CDR3 has 14 residues. CDR3 in amino acids: CASSLSALTYEQYF. The CDR3 nucleotides read TGTGCCAGCAGCTTATCCGCGCTCACCTACGAGCAGTACTTC.

This rearrangement joins TRBV12-3 or TRBV12-4 to TRBJ1-5; D may be TRBD1 (6 bases). The CDR3 is 13 amino acids. Trimming shortened V by 2 bases and J by 6 bases, and 8 bases separated the two germline ends. The CDR3: CASSLTGRQPQHF. The CDR3 coding sequence is TGTGCCAGCAGTTTAACAGGGCGTCAGCCCCAGCATTTT.

J is TRBJ2-2 and V is TRBV7-2; D gene uncertain. V was cut by 1 base and J by 6 bases, with 6 bases left in between. The germline V gene encodes CDR1 SGHTA and CDR2 FQGNSA. CDR3 length: 13 amino acids. The CDR3 DNA reads TGTGCCAGCAGCTTAGGAGGTGCCGGGGAGCTGTTTTTT. This codes for CASSLGGAGELFF. Full variable domain (remainder filled in from reference TRBV7-2 and TRBJ2-2): GAGVSQSPSNKVTEKGKDVELRCDPISGHTALYWYRQSLGQGLEFLIYFQGNSAPDKSGLPSDRFSAERTGGSVSTLTIQRTQQEDSAVYLCASSLGGAGELFFGEGSRLTVL.